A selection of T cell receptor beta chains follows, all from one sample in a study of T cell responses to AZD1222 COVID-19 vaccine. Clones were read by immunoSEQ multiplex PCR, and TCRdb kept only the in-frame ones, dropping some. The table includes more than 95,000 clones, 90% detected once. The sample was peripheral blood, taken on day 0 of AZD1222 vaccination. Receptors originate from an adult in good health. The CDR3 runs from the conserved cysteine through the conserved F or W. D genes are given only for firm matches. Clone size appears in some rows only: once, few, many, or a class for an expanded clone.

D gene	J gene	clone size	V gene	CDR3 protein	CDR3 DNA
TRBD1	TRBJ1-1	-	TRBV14	CASSLRTGSNTEAFF	TGTGCCAGCAGCCTGCGGACAGGATCGAACACTGAAGCTTTCTTT
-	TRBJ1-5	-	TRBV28	CASSSIVGNQPQHF	TGTGCCAGCAGTTCGATTGTGGGCAATCAGCCCCAGCATTTT
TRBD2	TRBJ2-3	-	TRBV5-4	CASSTSLAGVLDTQYF	TGTGCCAGCAGCACCTCACTAGCGGGAGTCCTAGATACGCAGTATTTT
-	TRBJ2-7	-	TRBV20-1	CSASLGVRYEQYF	TGCAGTGCTAGTTTAGGGGTTCGGTACGAGCAGTACTTC
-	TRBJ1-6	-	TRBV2	CASSGQVPLDSPLHF	TGTGCCAGCAGTGGACAGGTTCCTTTAGATTCACCCCTCCACTTT
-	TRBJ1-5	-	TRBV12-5	CASGLGGVDQPQHF	TGTGCTAGTGGTTTGGGGGGGGTAGATCAGCCCCAGCATTTT
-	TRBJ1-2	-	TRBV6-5	CASGLGHDYGYTF	TGTGCCAGCGGGCTGGGCCACGACTATGGCTACACCTTC
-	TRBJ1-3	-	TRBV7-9	CASSLPVLSSGNTIYF	TGTGCCAGCAGCTTACCAGTGTTGAGCTCTGGAAACACCATATATTTT
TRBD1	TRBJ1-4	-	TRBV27	CASSRLGTGNEKLFF	TGTGCCAGCAGTCGGCTAGGGACAGGAAATGAAAAACTGTTTTTT
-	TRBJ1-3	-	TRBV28	CASSHSRGNTIYF	TGTGCCAGCAGTCACTCAAGAGGAAACACCATATATTTT
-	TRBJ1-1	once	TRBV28	CASSLLTEAFF	TGTGCCAGCAGTTTGCTCACTGAAGCTTTCTTT
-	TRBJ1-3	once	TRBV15	CATSRVSSGNTIYF	TGTGCCACCAGCAGAGTCAGCTCTGGAAACACCATATATTTT
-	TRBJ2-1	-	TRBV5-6	CASSLVSPRQVSYNEQFF	TGTGCCAGCAGCTTGGTATCCCCGAGACAGGTGTCCTACAATGAGCAGTTCTTC
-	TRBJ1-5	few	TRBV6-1	CASSESGVGNQPQHF	TGTGCCAGCAGTGAATCCGGGGTTGGCAATCAGCCCCAGCATTTT
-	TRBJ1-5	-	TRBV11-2	CASSLSGVSAQPQHF	TGTGCCAGCAGCTTATCAGGGGTGTCGGCTCAGCCCCAGCATTTT